A single TCR beta chain is shown here with its context. Which antigen it targets is not known. The record has no base qualities; no much larger clone is one base away. The source of the sample is a study of cytomegalovirus exposure and HLA in healthy donors (dated by TCRdb to 2016 to 2017). At the level of the whole study: An earlier analysis of several hundred of the donors reported more than 250 Gb of sequence data and 100 million to 140 million unique TCR beta sequences from about 179 million T cells. In addition to the first cohort of 666 subjects, a separate validation cohort of 120 different subjects was used. Across under 500 genotyped donors of the cohort, an average of roughly 250,000 unique TCR beta nucleotide sequences per donor were sequenced, and roughly 18% of those sequences were non-productive. Of the approximately 400 genotyped donors, about 80% fell in the genetic ancestry cluster associated with self-reported Caucasian donors. Using immunosequencing, the study profiled T cell repertoires from 666 subjects and related those repertoires to cytomegalovirus serostatus. To predict cytomegalovirus infection status, the study brought together high-throughput TCR immunosequencing, statistical association of individual TCRs with disease status, and machine learning. An early release covering over 500 HLA-typed donors comprised about 310 gigabases of sequencing data and approximately 85 million unique TCR sequences. The later analysis used no new phenotypic data to find candidate immune exposures, relying instead on TCR beta sequences and their occurrence across donors. The number of typed donors differed by locus: roughly 629-640 for A, B, C, DRB1 and DQB1; some 540 for DQA1; approximately 610 for DPA1; and around 450 for DPB1. The study was designed to test whether signatures of past pathogen exposure could be identified by cataloging public T cell receptors. In a later genetic analysis, genome-wide SNP genotypes for 398 of the 666 donors were used, and that subset was treated as a discovery cohort. Donor age, sex, ethnicity and CMV serostatus were compiled alongside the repertoire data. A later analysis re-analyzed previously published TCR beta repertoires from 650 to 800 donors and added high-resolution HLA genotyping to study TCR occurrence patterns. In an earlier analysis of 587 of the donors, high-throughput TCR beta sequencing was used to judge whether each TCR beta V gene segment behaved as functional or pseudogenic. Class I and class II HLA loci were covered by the typing at four-digit resolution. All discovery cohort repertoires had been generated on a single sequencing platform. About five DR-DQ haplotypes were treated as single units for association and clustering because of strong linkage in the cohort.

The cohort comprised fewer than 700 healthy bone marrow donors. At the time of sampling, every cohort member was nominally healthy, though immune exposures that went unrecorded were likely present. The donor was CMV seropositive and belonged to the group of more than 250 seropositive cohort members. A peripheral blood sample was provided by each donor, and peripheral blood mononuclear cells were used for TCR beta sequencing. The Qiagen DNeasy Blood Extraction Kit was used to extract genomic DNA from the blood cell samples. The protocol used for the library was the immunoSEQ multiplex PCR assay. For the multiplex PCR, a mixture combining 60 forward primers for TCR Vbeta segments and 13 reverse primers for TCR Jbeta segments was used. A multiplex PCR assay on genomic DNA amplified the CDR3 region of rearranged TCR beta genes. Amplified TCR beta libraries were sequenced as 87-base-pair reads on the Illumina HiSeq System. The published analysis was carried out like this. A later analysis counted tens of millions of unique TCR beta chains across the 666 repertoires, and some 12 million of these chains were shared by at least two donors. To remove PCR and sequencing errors, raw reads were error-corrected and collapsed into unique sequences using a nearest-neighbor algorithm that merged closely related sequences. V, D and J gene segments were assigned by aligning CDR3 sequences to IMGT reference sequences. For a sequence to be retained, at least a six-nucleotide match to both a V gene segment and a J gene segment was required. Rearrangements were called productive when the CDR3 lacked stop codons and stayed in frame with V and J; all others were non-productive. CDR3 was defined by IMGT convention, running from the second conserved V-encoded cysteine to the conserved J-encoded phenylalanine. In an earlier analysis of more than 550 of the donors, sequences lacking an unambiguous match to a single V gene segment were excluded. An earlier analysis of a few hundred of the donors classified V segments as functional when productive rearrangements were above 56.7% and as segregating when the standard deviation between donors was above 5%. A statistical classification framework was built to diagnose cytomegalovirus status from the catalog of TCR beta chain sequences. V and J gene assignment, in a later analysis, came from comparing TCR nucleotide sequences with IMGT/GENE-DB human TR gene sequences. A later analysis assigned CDR3 sequences and most-parsimonious VDJ recombination scenarios with the TCRdist pipeline. A later analysis defined each TCR beta chain by its CDR3 amino acid sequence plus V-gene family, and excluded reads lacking a unique V-gene family. In a later analysis, a few hundred highly shared, low-generation-probability nucleotide sequences were removed to address suspected cross-contamination and a sequencing artifact. In a later analysis, a clonal expansion index was calculated for each public chain from normalized within-repertoire ranks of inferred template counts. In a later analysis, generation probabilities were computed using a VDJ recombination model fitted to out-of-frame rearrangements, and the results were checked against IGoR. In a later analysis, TCR-TCR, TCR-HLA and TCR-CMV co-occurrence was scored with hypergeometric tests, and a repertoire-size bias correction was applied to TCR pairs. In a later analysis, false discovery rates were estimated by permuting HLA or CMV assignments 20 times. In a later analysis, co-occurring TCRs were grouped with DBSCAN, and TCRdist sequence similarity was added when clustering was performed within HLA-allele-positive subsets. Repertoires with fewer than 30,000 or more than 120,000 public chains, plus five repertoires with anomalous nucleotide sharing, were excluded from co-occurrence clustering. TCRdb stores this immuneACCESS table with in-frame sequences only. Part of the clones is absent; in the studies checked, under half of the shortfall reflects unresolved V genes, and no reason is known for the rest. The V and J calls and clone size are taken from that table; D and trimming were inferred from the DNA. Across this sample there are roughly 100,000 clones, with roughly 73% seen only once. The ten largest clones add up to about 8.3% of the sample.

Points the paper makes about the study in general: In a later analysis, around 17,000 TCR beta sequences were associated with specific HLA alleles at a false discovery rate of 0.05. Because HLA typing was unavailable for some donors at each locus, only the typed subset was used in association tests. Cytomegalovirus status was reported to be diagnosed by the classifier with high specificity and sensitivity in both the original and validation cohorts. The sequencing pipeline was judged likely to have produced a cluster of highly shared sequence variants as a technical artifact. In a later analysis, most CMV-associated TCR beta chains were found to appear HLA-restricted, with HLA associations seemingly driven largely by CMV exposure. V-gene and J-gene trimming of TCR beta chains was associated with a missense DCLRE1C variant in a later genetic analysis, and the association was replicated in an independent cohort. An earlier analysis of 587 of the donors showed that most TCR beta V segments appeared in productive rearrangements either about 90% or about 30% of the time, which broadly matched IMGT annotations. Across donors, most TCR sequences were observed very rarely, whereas some public TCRs were present in many individuals. Only TCR beta chains were sequenced in this cohort, and the absence of alpha or paired-chain data limited detectable features. A further reported finding was that TCR beta sequences accurately predicted the HLA-A and HLA-B alleles for most subjects in the first cohort. When HLA alleles, especially DR and DQ, strongly co-occurred, TCR associations were difficult to assign to individual alleles. A total of 150 to 200 TCR beta chains were listed by the study as associated with cytomegalovirus. A later genetic analysis reported fewer N-insertions in productive TCRs among donors in an Asian-associated ancestry cluster than the roughly 670-donor mean. For the cohort, immune exposure information was limited to CMV serostatus. A few of the identified cytomegalovirus-associated TCR beta chains were confirmed in vitro to be specific for cytomegalovirus antigens. A later analysis reported that several top co-occurrence clusters appeared linked to parvovirus B19, influenza, CMV and Epstein-Barr virus. Because counts were too low, roughly 18 rarely observed V segments, including chromosome 9 orphons, were left out of the earlier analysis of 587 of the donors. Correlated functional status among segregating V segments might be attributable to linkage disequilibrium, but an unknown experimental factor could not be ruled out. The presence/absence analyses assumed that sequencing depth was roughly uniform across donors, and that assumption may not be true. According to the authors, the approach could potentially be generalized to other disease states and immunological phenotypes. According to a later analysis, TCR association rates differed among HLA loci, with DRB1 alleles showing the most associated TCRs and HLA-C alleles showing the fewest. In a later analysis, HLA-associated TCR beta chains were found to be more clonally expanded and to have lower generation probabilities than equally common non-associated chains.

Sequenced material: PBMCs. This TCR was recovered from a woman aged 40-49 years in good health and CMV-seropositive.

The nucleotide sequence reads TGTGCCAGCAGTAAATTCGGCGGGAGTAGGTACACCGGGGAGCTGTTTTTT. It translates as CASSKFGGSRYTGELFF. The chain is made from TRBV7-9 and TRBJ2-2, and 7 bases in between align with TRBD2. Its CDR3 holds 17 amino acids, cysteine through phenylalanine. The kept DNA is CDR3 alone, 51 bases in frame from the first base. Here V drops 6 bases and J drops 3 bases, and the junction holds 13 bases not matched to any gene. According to the germline V gene (reference sequence), CDR1 reads SEHNR and CDR2 reads FQNEAQ.